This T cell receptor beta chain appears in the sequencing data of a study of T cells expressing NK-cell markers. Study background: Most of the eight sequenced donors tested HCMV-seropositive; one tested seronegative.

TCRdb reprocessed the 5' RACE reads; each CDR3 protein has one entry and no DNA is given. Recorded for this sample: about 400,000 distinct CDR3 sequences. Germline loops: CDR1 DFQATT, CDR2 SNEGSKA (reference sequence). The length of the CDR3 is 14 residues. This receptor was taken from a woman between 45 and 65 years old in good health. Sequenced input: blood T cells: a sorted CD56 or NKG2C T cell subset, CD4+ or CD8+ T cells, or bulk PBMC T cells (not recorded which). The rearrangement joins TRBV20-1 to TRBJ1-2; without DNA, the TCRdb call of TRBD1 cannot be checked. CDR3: CSARDLDRVYGYTF.